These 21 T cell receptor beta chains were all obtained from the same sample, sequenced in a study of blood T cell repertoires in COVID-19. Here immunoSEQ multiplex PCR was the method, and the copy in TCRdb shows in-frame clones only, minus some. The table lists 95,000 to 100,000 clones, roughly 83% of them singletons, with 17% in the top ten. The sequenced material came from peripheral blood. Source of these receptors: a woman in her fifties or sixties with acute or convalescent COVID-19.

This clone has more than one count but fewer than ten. The CDR3 sequence: CASSQDSRRDEKLFF. CDR3 DNA: TGTGCCAGCAGCCAAGATTCTCGTCGGGATGAAAAACTGTTTTTT. The genes are TRBV4-2 and TRBJ1-4; D remains unclear. Germline CDR1 and CDR2: LGHNA and YNFKEQ. The CDR3 has 15 amino acids. The germline V and J ends were trimmed by 0 bases and 6 bases, with 11 bases remaining between them.

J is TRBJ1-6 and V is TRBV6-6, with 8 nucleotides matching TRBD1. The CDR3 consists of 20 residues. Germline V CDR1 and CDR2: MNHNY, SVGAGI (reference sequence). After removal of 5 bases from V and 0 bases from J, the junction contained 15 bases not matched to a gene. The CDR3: CASSPLDRGGSSSYNSPLHF. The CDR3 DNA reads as TGTGCCAGCAGTCCGCTCGACAGGGGAGGGAGCAGCTCCTATAATTCACCCCTCCACTTT.

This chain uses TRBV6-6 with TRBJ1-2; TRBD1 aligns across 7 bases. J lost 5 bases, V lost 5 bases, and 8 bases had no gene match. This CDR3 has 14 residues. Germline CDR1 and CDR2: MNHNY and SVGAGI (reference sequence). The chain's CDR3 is CASSNRGISYGYTF. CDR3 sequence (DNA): TGTGCCAGCAGTAACAGGGGTATTAGTTATGGCTACACCTTC.

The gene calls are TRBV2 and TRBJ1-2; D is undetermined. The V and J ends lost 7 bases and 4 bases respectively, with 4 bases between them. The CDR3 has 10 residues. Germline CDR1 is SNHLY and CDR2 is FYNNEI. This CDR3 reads CASTSYGYTF. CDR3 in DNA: TGTGCCAGCACCTCCTATGGCTACACCTTC.

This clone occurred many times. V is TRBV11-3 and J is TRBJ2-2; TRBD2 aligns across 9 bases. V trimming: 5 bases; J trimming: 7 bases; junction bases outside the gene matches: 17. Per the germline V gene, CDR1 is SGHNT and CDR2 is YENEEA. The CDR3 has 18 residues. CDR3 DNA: TGTGCCAGCAGCCCGGGGATGGGCTTAGCGGGGGACCACGGGGAGCTGTTTTTT. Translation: CASSPGMGLAGDHGELFF.

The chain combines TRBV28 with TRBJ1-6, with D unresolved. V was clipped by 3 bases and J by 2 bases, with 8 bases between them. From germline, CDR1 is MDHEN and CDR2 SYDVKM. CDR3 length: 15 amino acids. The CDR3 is CASSFRLAYNSPLHF. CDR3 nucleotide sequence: TGTGCCAGCAGTTTCCGGTTGGCCTATAATTCACCCCTCCACTTT.

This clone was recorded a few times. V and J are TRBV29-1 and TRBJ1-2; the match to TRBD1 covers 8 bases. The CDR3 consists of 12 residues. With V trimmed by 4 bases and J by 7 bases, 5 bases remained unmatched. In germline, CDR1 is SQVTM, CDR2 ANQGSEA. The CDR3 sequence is CSVAQGATGYTF. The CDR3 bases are TGCAGCGTTGCGCAGGGGGCGACTGGCTACACCTTC. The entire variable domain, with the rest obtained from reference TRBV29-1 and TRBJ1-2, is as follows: SAVISQKPSRDICQRGTSLTIQCQVDSQVTMMFWYRQQPGQSLTLIATANQGSEATYESGFVIDKFPISRPNLTFSTLTVSNMSPEDSSIYLCSVAQGATGYTFGSGTRLTVV.

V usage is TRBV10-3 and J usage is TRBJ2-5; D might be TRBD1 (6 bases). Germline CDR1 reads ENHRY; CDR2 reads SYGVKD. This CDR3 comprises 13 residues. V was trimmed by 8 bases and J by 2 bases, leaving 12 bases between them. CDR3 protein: CAIGGQQQETQYF. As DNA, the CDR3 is TGTGCCATCGGGGGACAACAACAAGAGACCCAGTACTTC.

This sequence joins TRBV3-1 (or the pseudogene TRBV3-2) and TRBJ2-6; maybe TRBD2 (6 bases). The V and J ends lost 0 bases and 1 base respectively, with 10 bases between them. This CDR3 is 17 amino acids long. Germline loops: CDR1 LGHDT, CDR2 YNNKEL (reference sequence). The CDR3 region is CASSQELARSGANVLTF. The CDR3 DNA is TGTGCCAGCAGCCAAGAACTAGCCCGTTCTGGGGCCAACGTCCTGACTTTC.

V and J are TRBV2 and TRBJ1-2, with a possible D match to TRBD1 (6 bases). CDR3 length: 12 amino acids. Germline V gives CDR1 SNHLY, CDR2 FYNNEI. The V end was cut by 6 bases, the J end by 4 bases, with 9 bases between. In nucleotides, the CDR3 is TGTGCCAGCAGAGAACAGGGCTATGGCTACACCTTC. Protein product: CASREQGYGYTF.

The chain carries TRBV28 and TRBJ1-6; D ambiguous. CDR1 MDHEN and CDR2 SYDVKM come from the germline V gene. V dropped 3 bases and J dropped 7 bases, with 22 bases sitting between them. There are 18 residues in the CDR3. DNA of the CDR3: TGTGCCAGCAGTTTCCGGGGAGGGAGAGAAGCTATAAATTCACCCCTCCACTTT. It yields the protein CASSFRGGREAINSPLHF.

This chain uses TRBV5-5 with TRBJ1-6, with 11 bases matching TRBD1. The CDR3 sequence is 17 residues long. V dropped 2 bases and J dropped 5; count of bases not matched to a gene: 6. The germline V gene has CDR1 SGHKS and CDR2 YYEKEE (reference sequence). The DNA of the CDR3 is TGTGCCAGCAGCTTCCGGGACAGGGGGATAAATAATTCACCCCTCCACTTT. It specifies CASSFRDRGINNSPLHF. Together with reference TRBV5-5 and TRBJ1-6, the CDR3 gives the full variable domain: DAGVTQSPTHLIKTRGQQVTLRCSPISGHKSVSWYQQVLGQGPQFIFQYYEKEERGRGNFPDRFSARQFPNYSSELNVNALLLGDSALYLCASSFRDRGINNSPLHFGNGTRLTVT.

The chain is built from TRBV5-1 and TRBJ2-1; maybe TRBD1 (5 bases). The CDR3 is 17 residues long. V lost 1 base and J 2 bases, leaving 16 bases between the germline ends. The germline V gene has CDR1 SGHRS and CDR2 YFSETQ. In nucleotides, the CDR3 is TGCGCCAGCAGCTTGAACGGTATAGGGGCTACCTACAATGAGCAGTTCTTC. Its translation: CASSLNGIGATYNEQFF.

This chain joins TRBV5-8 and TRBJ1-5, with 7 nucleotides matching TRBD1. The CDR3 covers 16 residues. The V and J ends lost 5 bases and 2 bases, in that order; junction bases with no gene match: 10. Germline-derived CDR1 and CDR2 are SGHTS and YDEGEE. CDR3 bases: TGTGCCAGCAGTTCCGAAGGGGGCTCTGGCAATCAGCCCCAGCATTTT. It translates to CASSSEGGSGNQPQHF.

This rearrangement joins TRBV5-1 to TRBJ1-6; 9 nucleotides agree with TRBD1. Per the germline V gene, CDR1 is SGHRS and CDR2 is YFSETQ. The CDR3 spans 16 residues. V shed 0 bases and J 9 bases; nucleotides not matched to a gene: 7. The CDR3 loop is CASSLGSTGGGSPLHF. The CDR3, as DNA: TGCGCCAGCAGCTTGGGCTCGACAGGGGGTGGTTCACCCCTCCACTTT.

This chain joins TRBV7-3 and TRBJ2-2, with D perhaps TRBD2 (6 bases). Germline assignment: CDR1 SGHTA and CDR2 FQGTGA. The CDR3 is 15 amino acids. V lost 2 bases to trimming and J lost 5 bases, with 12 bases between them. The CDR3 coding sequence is TGTGCCAGCAGCTTATACGGGGGAGATACCGGGGAGCTGTTTTTT. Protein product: CASSLYGGDTGELFF. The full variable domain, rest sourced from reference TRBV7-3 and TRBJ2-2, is GAGVSQTPSNKVTEKGKYVELRCDPISGHTALYWYRQSLGQGPEFLIYFQGTGAADDSGLPNDRFFAVRPEGSVSTLKIQRTERGDSAVYLCASSLYGGDTGELFFGEGSRLTVL.

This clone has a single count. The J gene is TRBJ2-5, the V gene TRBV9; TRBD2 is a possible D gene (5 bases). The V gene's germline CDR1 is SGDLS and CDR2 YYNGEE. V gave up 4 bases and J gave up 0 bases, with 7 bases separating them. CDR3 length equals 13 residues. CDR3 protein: CASSSGNQETQYF. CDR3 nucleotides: TGTGCCAGCAGCTCCGGGAACCAAGAGACCCAGTACTTC.

Here the CDR3 reads CASTSGGSGLTFTGELFF. As DNA, the CDR3 is TGCGCCAGCACTTCGGGAGGTAGCGGCCTGACCTTCACCGGGGAGCTGTTTTTT. The V and J genes are TRBV5-1 and TRBJ2-2; TRBD2 aligns across 7 bases. CDR3 size: 18 residues. The V gene end was trimmed by 6 bases and the J gene end by 4 bases; junction bases not matched to a gene: 18. Germline lookup yields CDR1 SGHRS and CDR2 YFSETQ.

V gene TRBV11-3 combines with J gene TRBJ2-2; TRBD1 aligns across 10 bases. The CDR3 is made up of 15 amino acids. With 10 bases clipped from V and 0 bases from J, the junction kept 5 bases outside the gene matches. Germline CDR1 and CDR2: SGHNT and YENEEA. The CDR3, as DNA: TGTGCCATCCCGACAGGGGGCGCGAACACCGGGGAGCTGTTTTTT. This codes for CAIPTGGANTGELFF. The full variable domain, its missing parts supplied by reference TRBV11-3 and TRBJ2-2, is EAGVVQSPRYKIIEKKQPVAFWCNPISGHNTLYWYLQNLGQGPELLIRYENEEAVDDSQLPKDRFSAERLKGVDSTLKIQPAELGDSAVYLCAIPTGGANTGELFFGEGSRLTVL.

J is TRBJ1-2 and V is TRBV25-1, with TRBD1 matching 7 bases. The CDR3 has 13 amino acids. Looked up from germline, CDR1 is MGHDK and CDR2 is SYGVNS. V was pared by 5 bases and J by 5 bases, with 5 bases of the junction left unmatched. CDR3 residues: CASSRDRDYGYTF. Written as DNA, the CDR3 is TGTGCCAGCAGTAGGGACAGAGATTATGGCTACACCTTC.

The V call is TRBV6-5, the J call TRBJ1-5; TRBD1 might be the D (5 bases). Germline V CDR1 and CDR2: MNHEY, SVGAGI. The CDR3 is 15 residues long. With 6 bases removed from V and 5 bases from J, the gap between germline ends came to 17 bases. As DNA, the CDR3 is TGTGCCAGCAGACGCGCAGGGTTCCAAGATCAGCCCCAGCATTTT. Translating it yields CASRRAGFQDQPQHF.